This T cell receptor (beta chain) was identified during a study of CD8+ T cells in alopecia areata. Once RNA had been extracted, it was reverse transcribed into cDNA to act as the sequencing template. Clones were read by immunoSEQ multiplex PCR, and TCRdb kept only the in-frame ones, dropping some. This table holds some 110,000 clones, around 61% found once. This clone was observed a single time. Researchers picked out CD4+ and CD8+ T cells from PBMCs by sorting. Germline V lookup: CDR1 SGHTA, CDR2 FQGNSA. CDR3 length: 14 amino acids. J was trimmed by 7 bases and V by 5 bases; bases with no gene match: 10.

This TCR was recovered from a human donor in good health. Sequencing was done on a sample of CD4+ T cells sorted from blood. This sequence joins TRBV7-2 and TRBJ2-5; 7 nucleotides agree with TRBD2. CDR3 in amino acids: CASSPMGGTGTQYF. The CDR3 nucleotides are TGTGCCAGCAGCCCGATGGGGGGGACGGGGACCCAGTACTTC.